These T cell receptor beta chains were read from a single sample in a study of T cell responses to AZD1222 COVID-19 vaccine. Some clones are missing from TCRdb's copy, which holds only in-frame ones; the method was immunoSEQ multiplex PCR. The sample records roughly 160,000 clones, 90% being singletons. The material sequenced was peripheral blood, taken on day 0 of AZD1222 vaccination. The receptor source for this set is an adult in good health. The CDR3 runs from the conserved cysteine through the conserved F or W. The D gene is left open where the match is weak. Clone size is not always given. Where it is, it says once, few, many or a class for expanded clones.

>NA|NA|TRBV2|TRBJ1-1
CASSARSLNTEAFF
TGTGCCAGCAGCGCCCGATCTTTGAACACTGAAGCTTTCTTT
>NA|NA|TRBV28|TRBJ1-5
CASSTAAGNQPQHF
TGTGCCAGCAGTACCGCTGCAGGCAATCAGCCCCAGCATTTT
>NA|NA|TRBV7-6|TRBJ1-4
CASSLARVPYDEKLFF
TGTGCCAGCAGCTTAGCCAGGGTCCCCTATGATGAAAAACTGTTTTTT
>NA|NA|TRBV7-2|TRBJ1-1
CASSLVETANTEAFF
TGTGCCAGCAGCTTAGTCGAGACAGCGAACACTGAAGCTTTCTTT
>NA|TRBD1|TRBV18|TRBJ2-7
CASSPRIGQGKKYEQYF
TGTGCCAGCTCACCACGAATTGGACAGGGGAAAAAATACGAGCAGTACTTC
>NA|TRBD2|TRBV7-3|TRBJ2-1
CASSLRLAGVYNEQFF
TGTGCCAGCAGCTTACGACTAGCGGGGGTATACAATGAGCAGTTCTTC
>NA|TRBD1|TRBV7-3|TRBJ2-2
CASSSTGAGELFF
TGTGCCAGCAGCTCAACAGGGGCCGGGGAGCTGTTTTTT
>once|NA|TRBV6-5|TRBJ1-1
CASSYGGFEAFF
TGTGCCAGCAGTTACGGAGGGTTTGAAGCTTTCTTT
>NA|NA|TRBV5-1|TRBJ1-5
CASSPLTGNQPQHF
TGCGCCAGCAGCCCGCTTACTGGCAATCAGCCCCAGCATTTT
>NA|NA|TRBV4-3|TRBJ1-1
CASSQGQRNTEAFF
TGCGCCAGCAGCCAAGGACAAAGAAACACTGAAGCTTTCTTT
>NA|NA|TRBV6-5|TRBJ1-4
CASSYSGLFYEKLFF
TGTGCCAGCAGTTACTCCGGGTTGTTTTATGAAAAACTGTTTTTT
>NA|TRBD1|TRBV7-6|TRBJ2-2
CASSARDRAGGELFF
TGTGCCAGCAGCGCCAGGGACAGGGCAGGCGGGGAGCTGTTTTTT
>NA|TRBD2|TRBV4-2|TRBJ2-3
CASSRTSGGTTDTQYF
TGTGCCAGCAGCCGAACTAGCGGGGGGACGACAGATACGCAGTATTTT
>NA|NA|TRBV3-1/TRBV3-2|TRBJ1-2
CASRAGTPNNYGYTF
TGTGCCAGCAGGGCCGGGACACCAAATAACTATGGCTACACCTTC
>NA|NA|TRBV15|TRBJ1-2
CATSTKGVRYGYTF
TGTGCCACCAGCACGAAGGGGGTCCGCTATGGCTACACCTTC
>once|NA|TRBV5-1|TRBJ1-2
CASSPETSIYGYTF
TGCGCCAGCAGCCCTGAGACATCTATCTATGGCTACACCTTC
>NA|TRBD2|TRBV4-1|TRBJ2-3
CASSQDPSGVAAYTDTQYF
TGCGCCAGCAGCCAAGATCCTAGCGGGGTGGCCGCCTACACAGATACGCAGTATTTT
>NA|TRBD1|TRBV7-9|TRBJ2-7
CASSLRDRDLGEQYF
TGTGCCAGCAGCTTGAGGGACAGGGACCTTGGCGAGCAGTACTTC
>NA|NA|TRBV6-2/TRBV6-3|TRBJ1-2
CASSYVSQVYGYTF
TGTGCCAGCAGTTACGTGTCGCAGGTCTATGGCTACACCTTC
>NA|NA|TRBV6-5|TRBJ1-5
CASSYDLQGFQPQHF
TGTGCCAGCAGTTACGACCTACAGGGATTTCAGCCCCAGCATTTT
>NA|NA|TRBV19|TRBJ2-1
CATQHGQSAGIRNEQFF
TGTGCCACCCAACACGGACAGTCCGCGGGCATCCGCAATGAGCAGTTCTTC
>NA|TRBD1|TRBV28|TRBJ1-5
CASSLRATGGSQPQHF
TGTGCCAGCTCTCTTAGGGCGACAGGGGGGAGTCAGCCCCAGCATTTT
>NA|TRBD1|TRBV6-2/TRBV6-3|TRBJ1-2
CASSYRDSYGYTF
TGTGCCAGCAGTTACCGGGACAGCTATGGCTACACCTTC
>NA|NA|TRBV25-1|TRBJ1-6
CASSGGLPLHF
TGTGCCAGCAGTGGGGGATTACCCCTCCACTTT
>NA|NA|TRBV19|TRBJ1-5
CASSRFRTENSNQPQHF
TGTGCCAGTAGTCGATTCCGGACAGAAAATAGCAATCAGCCCCAGCATTTT
>once|TRBD1|TRBV2|TRBJ2-5
CASRPGTGVETQYF
TGTGCCAGCCGTCCGGGTACAGGGGTAGAGACCCAGTACTTC
>NA|NA|TRBV28|TRBJ1-6
CASSLEASYNSPLHF
TGTGCCAGCAGTTTAGAAGCCTCCTATAATTCACCCCTCCACTTT
>NA|TRBD1|TRBV5-6|TRBJ1-2
CASSLQGHASQGYGYTF
TGTGCCAGCAGCTTACAGGGGCACGCGTCCCAGGGCTATGGCTACACCTTC
>NA|NA|TRBV18|TRBJ2-5
CASSRTAQETQYF
TGTGCCAGCTCACGGACAGCACAAGAGACCCAGTACTTC
>NA|NA|TRBV5-6|TRBJ1-4
CASSLRRNEKLFF
TGTGCCAGCAGCTTAAGGCGGAATGAAAAACTGTTTTTT
>NA|TRBD2|TRBV5-4|TRBJ2-3
CASSRERGGGADTQYF
TGTGCCAGCAGCCGAGAGCGGGGGGGTGGGGCAGATACGCAGTATTTT
>NA|NA|TRBV5-1|TRBJ2-5
CASSRGETQYF
TGCGCCAGCAGCCGCGGTGAGACCCAGTACTTC
>NA|NA|TRBV6-1|TRBJ2-7
CASSHDVGRGEQYF
TGTGCCAGCAGCCATGATGTGGGGCGCGGCGAGCAGTACTTC
>NA|NA|TRBV7-9|TRBJ1-2
CASSLSENYGYTF
TGTGCCAGCAGCCTCAGCGAGAACTATGGCTACACCTTC
>NA|NA|TRBV4-3|TRBJ1-5
CASSQDESQPQHF
TGCGCCAGCAGCCAAGATGAGAGTCAGCCCCAGCATTTT